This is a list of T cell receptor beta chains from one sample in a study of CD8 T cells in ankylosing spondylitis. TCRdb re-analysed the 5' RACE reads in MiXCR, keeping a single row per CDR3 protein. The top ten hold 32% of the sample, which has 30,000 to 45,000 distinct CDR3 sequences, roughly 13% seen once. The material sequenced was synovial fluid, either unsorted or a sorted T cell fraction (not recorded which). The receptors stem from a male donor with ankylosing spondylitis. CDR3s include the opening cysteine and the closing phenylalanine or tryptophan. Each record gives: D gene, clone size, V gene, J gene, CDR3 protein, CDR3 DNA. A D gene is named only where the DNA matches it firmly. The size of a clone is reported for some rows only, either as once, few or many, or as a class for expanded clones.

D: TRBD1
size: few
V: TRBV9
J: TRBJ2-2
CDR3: CASSVRRGQGVSGELFF
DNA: TGTGCCAGCAGCGTAAGGAGGGGACAGGGTGTTTCCGGGGAGCTGTTTTTT

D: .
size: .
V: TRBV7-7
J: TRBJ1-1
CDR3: CASSLGETTEAFF
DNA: TGTGCTAGCAGCTTAGGAGAGACCACTGAAGCTTTCTTT

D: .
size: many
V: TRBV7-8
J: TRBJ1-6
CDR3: CASSPSGVMGNSPLHF
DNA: TGTGCCAGCAGCCCTAGCGGGGTTATGGGGAATTCACCCCTCCACTTT

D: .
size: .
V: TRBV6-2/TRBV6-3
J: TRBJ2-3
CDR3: CASSSGGGSTDTQYF
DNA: TGTGCCAGCAGTTCCGGGGGAGGTAGCACAGATACGCAGTATTTT

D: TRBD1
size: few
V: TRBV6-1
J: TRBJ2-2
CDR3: CASTRTGNTGELFF
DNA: TGTGCCAGCACCCGGACAGGCAACACCGGGGAGCTGTTTTTT

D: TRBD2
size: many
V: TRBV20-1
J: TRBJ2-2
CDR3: CSARDRETSRENTGELFF
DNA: TGCAGTGCTAGAGATCGCGAGACTAGCCGGGAGAACACCGGGGAGCTGTTTTTT

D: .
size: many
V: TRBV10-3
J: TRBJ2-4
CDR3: CAISESVNAQNIQYF
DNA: TGTGCCATCAGTGAGTCGGTGAACGCACAAAACATTCAGTACTTC

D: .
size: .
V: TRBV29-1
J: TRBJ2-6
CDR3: CSVEKDGASGANVLTF
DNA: TGCAGCGTTGAAAAGGACGGGGCCTCTGGGGCCAACGTCCTGACTTTC

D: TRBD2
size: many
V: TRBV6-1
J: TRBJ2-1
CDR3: CASSELAGSYNEQFF
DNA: TGTGCCAGCAGTGAACTAGCGGGCTCCTACAATGAGCAGTTCTTC

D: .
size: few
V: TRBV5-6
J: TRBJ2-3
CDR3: CASSLVGGVGDTQYF
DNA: TGTGCCAGCAGCTTGGTGGGCGGGGTAGGGGATACGCAGTATTTT

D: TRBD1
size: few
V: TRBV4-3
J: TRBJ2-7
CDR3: CASSQDKRDRSSYEQYF
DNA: TGCGCCAGCAGCCAAGATAAGAGGGACAGGAGCTCCTACGAGCAGTACTTC

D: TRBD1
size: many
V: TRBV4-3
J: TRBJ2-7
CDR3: CASSHSRDRGGYEQYF
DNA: TGCGCCAGCAGCCATTCGAGGGACAGGGGAGGCTACGAGCAGTACTTC

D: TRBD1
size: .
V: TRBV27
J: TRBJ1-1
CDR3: CASSRDPGQGDTEAFF
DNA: TGTGCCAGCAGTCGCGACCCGGGACAGGGAGACACTGAAGCTTTCTTT

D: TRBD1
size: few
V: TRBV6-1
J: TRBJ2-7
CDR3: CASDLRDSHYEQYF
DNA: TGTGCCAGCGACCTCCGGGACAGTCACTACGAGCAGTACTTC

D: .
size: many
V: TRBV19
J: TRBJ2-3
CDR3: CASTYVGVQYF
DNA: TGTGCCAGTACGTATGTGGGTGTACAGTATTTT

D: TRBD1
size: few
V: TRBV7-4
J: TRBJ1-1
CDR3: CASSPRGPTGDTEAFF
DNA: TGTGCCAGCAGCCCCCGGGGGCCGACAGGGGACACTGAAGCTTTCTTT

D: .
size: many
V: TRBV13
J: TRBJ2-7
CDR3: CASSLEGDLLYEQYF
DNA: TGTGCCAGCAGCTTGGAGGGGGACTTACTTTACGAGCAGTACTTC

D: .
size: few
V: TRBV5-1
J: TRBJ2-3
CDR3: CASSLAFWVSGTDTQYF
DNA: TGCGCCAGCAGCTTGGCCTTTTGGGTCTCAGGCACAGATACGCAGTATTTT

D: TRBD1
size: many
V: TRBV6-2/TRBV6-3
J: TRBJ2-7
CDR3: CASSLRQGMAYEQYF
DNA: TGTGCCAGCAGCCTAAGACAGGGGATGGCCTACGAGCAGTACTTC

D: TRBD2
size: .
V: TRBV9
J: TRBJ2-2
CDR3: CASSQTSNPGELFF
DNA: TGTGCCAGCAGCCAGACTAGCAACCCCGGGGAGCTGTTTTTT

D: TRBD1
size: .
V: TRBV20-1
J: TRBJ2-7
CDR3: CSARDRGAYEQYF
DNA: TGCAGTGCTCGAGACAGGGGGGCCTACGAGCAGTACTTC

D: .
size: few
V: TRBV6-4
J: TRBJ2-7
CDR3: CASSDSEGGSSEQYF
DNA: TGTGCCAGCAGTGACTCGGAGGGTGGTTCTTCCGAGCAGTACTTC

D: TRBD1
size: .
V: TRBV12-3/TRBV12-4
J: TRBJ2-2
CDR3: CASRPGTAEYTGELFF
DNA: TGTGCCAGCAGACCCGGGACAGCCGAATACACCGGGGAGCTGTTTTTT

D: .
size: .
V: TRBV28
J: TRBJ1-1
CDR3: CASRPGTSSAEAFF
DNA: TGTGCCAGCCGTCCCGGGACATCAAGTGCTGAAGCTTTCTTT

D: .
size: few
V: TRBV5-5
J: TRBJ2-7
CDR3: CASSLVTGYYEQYF
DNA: TGTGCCAGCAGCTTGGTAACCGGGTACTACGAGCAGTACTTC

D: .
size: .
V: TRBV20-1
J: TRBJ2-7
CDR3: CSASSRAHEQYF
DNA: TGCAGTGCTAGCTCCAGGGCCCACGAGCAGTACTTC

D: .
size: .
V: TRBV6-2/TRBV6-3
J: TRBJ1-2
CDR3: CASRYLGGYTF
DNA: TGTGCCAGCAGATATCTTGGCGGCTACACCTTC

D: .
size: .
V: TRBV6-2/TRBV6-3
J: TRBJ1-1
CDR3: CASTGRGSTEAFF
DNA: TGTGCCAGCACGGGGCGAGGGAGCACTGAAGCTTTCTTT

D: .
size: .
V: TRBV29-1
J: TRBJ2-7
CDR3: CSVGGQNYEQYF
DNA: TGCAGCGTGGGAGGACAGAACTACGAGCAGTACTTC

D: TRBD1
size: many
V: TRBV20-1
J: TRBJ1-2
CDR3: CSARATGEMNYGYTF
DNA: TGCAGTGCTAGAGCGACAGGGGAGATGAACTATGGCTACACCTTC

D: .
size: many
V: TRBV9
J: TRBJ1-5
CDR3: CASSPGSGNQPQHF
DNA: TGTGCCAGCAGCCCAGGGTCGGGAAACCAGCCCCAGCATTTT

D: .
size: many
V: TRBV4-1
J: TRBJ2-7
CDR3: CASSLGGSAYEQYF
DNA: TGCGCCAGCAGCCTCGGGGGAAGCGCCTACGAGCAGTACTTC